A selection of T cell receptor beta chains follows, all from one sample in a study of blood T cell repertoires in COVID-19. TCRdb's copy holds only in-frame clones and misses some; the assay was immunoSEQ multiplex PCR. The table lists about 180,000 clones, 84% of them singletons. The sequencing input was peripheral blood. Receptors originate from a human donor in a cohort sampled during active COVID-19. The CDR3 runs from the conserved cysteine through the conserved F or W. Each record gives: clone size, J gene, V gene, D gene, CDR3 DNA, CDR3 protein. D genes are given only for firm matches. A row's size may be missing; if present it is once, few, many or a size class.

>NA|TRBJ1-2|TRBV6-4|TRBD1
TGTGCCAGCAGTCAATTCCCGGGACAGGGGGCGCGTGGCTACACCTTC
CASSQFPGQGARGYTF
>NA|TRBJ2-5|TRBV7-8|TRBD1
TGTGCCAGCAGCTTAGGGAGGACAGGGTTTGAGACCCAGTACTTC
CASSLGRTGFETQYF
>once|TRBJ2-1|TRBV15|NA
TGTGCCACCAGCAGAGATCGACAGGCTGATTCCTACAATGAGCAGTTCTTC
CATSRDRQADSYNEQFF
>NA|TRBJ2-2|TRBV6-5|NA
TGTGCCAGCAGTTACTCAACAGGAGGGGCCGGGGAGCTGTTTTTT
CASSYSTGGAGELFF
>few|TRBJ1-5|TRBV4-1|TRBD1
TGCGCCAGCGCCGACAGGGTGGGATTCGGCAATCAGCCCCAGCATTTT
CASADRVGFGNQPQHF
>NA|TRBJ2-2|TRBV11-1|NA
TGTGCCAGCAGCTTAGTCCGGGGGACCGGGGAGCTGTTTTTT
CASSLVRGTGELFF
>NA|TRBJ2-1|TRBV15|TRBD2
TGTGCCACCAGCAGAGTGGCGGGGGGGCCGCGGAATGAGCAGTTCTTC
CATSRVAGGPRNEQFF
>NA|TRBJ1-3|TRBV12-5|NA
TGTGCTAGTGGTTTCCCCTCCGGGGTGGGTGGAAACACCATATATTTT
CASGFPSGVGGNTIYF
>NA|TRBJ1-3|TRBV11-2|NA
TGTGCCAGCAGCTTATACAGGAGCTCTGGAAACACCATATATTTT
CASSLYRSSGNTIYF
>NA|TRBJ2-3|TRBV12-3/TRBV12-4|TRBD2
TGTGCCAGCAGCCTAAATGCGGGGGAACCGCAGTATTTT
CASSLNAGEPQYF
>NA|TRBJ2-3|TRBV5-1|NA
TGCGCCAGCAGCCCGGCAGGTCTCACAGATACGCAGTATTTT
CASSPAGLTDTQYF
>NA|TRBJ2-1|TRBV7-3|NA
TGTGCCAGCAGCGGGCAGCCACAGACCTACAATGAGCAGTTCTTC
CASSGQPQTYNEQFF
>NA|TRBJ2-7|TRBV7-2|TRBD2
TGTGCCAGCAGCTTGGACTCGGCGGGGGTAATAGAGCAGTACTTC
CASSLDSAGVIEQYF
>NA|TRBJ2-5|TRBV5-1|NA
TGCGCCAGCAGCTTGATCATCCAAGAGACCCAGTACTTC
CASSLIIQETQYF
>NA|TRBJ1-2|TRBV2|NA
TGTGCCAGCAGTGAAGATCGGTTGTATTACTACACCTTC
CASSEDRLYYYTF
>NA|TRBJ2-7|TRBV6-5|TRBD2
TGTGCCAGCGATAGCGGGGTGGTCTACGAGCAGTACTTC
CASDSGVVYEQYF
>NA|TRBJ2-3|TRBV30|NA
TGTGCCTGGAGTGGTCTGGCCACAGATACGCAGTATTTT
CAWSGLATDTQYF
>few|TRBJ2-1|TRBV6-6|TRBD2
TGTGCCAGCAGTCCCAGCGGGGATGTCTACAATGAGCAGTTCTTC
CASSPSGDVYNEQFF
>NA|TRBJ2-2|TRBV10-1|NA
TGCGCCAGCAGTCAGAACACCGGGGAGCTGTTTTTT
CASSQNTGELFF
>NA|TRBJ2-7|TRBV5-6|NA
TGTGCCAGCAGCTTGATCAACTACGAGCAGTACTTC
CASSLINYEQYF
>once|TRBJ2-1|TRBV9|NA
TGTGCCAGCAGCGGAGGGACTGACGGCAATGAGCAGTTCTTC
CASSGGTDGNEQFF
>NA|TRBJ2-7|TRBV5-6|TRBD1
TGTGCCAGCAGCTTGGTAGCAGGGGGCACGGACGAGCAGTACTTC
CASSLVAGGTDEQYF
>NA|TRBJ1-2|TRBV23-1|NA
TGCGCCAGCAGTCGACAAGGCCGGGGGAGAGAACCTTATGGCTACACCTTC
CASSRQGRGREPYGYTF
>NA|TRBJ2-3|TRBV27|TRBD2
TGTGCCAGCAGTTTACCCACCGGTAGCGGGGGCCCAGATACGCAGTATTTT
CASSLPTGSGGPDTQYF
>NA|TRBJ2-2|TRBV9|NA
TGTGCCAGCAGCCCGCACACGAACACCGGGGAGCTGTTTTTT
CASSPHTNTGELFF
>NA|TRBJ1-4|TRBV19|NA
TGTGCCAGTAGTACGACACCGGTTAATGAAAAACTGTTTTTT
CASSTTPVNEKLFF
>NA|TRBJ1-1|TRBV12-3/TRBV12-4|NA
TGTGCCAGTATCAGGGGAGCCTGGGCTGAAGCTTTCTTT
CASIRGAWAEAFF
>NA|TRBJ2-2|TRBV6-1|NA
TGTGCCAGCAGTGAGGGGGGAACCGGGGAGCTGTTTTTT
CASSEGGTGELFF
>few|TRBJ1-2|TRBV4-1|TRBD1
TGCGCCAGCAGCCCGAGTGTTGGACAGGGGGCCAACTATGGCTACACCTTC
CASSPSVGQGANYGYTF
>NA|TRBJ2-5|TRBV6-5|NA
TGTGCCAGCAGCCTACAGGGTCCAGAGACCCAGTACTTC
CASSLQGPETQYF
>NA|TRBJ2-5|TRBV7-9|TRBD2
TGTGCCAGCAGTTCCTCCAGACTAGCTCGCGAGACCCAGTACTTC
CASSSSRLARETQYF
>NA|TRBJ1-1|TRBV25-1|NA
TGTGCCAGCAGTGAATATCCAGGGACTGAAGCTTTCTTT
CASSEYPGTEAFF
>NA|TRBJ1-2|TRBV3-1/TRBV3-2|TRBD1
TGTGCCAGCAGCCAAGTGGGGGGGACAGGGGTGAATGGCTACACCTTC
CASSQVGGTGVNGYTF
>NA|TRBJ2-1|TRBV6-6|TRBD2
TGTGCCAGCAGTTACTCGATTGCGGGGGGTTACAATGAGCAGTTCTTC
CASSYSIAGGYNEQFF
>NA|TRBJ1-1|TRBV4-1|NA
TGCGCCAGCAGCCAAGAAAGCGGAGACAAATTAATGAACACTGAAGCTTTCTTT
CASSQESGDKLMNTEAFF
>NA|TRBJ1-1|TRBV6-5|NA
TGTGCCAGCAGTCTGGTAAGCGACACTGAAGCTTTCTTT
CASSLVSDTEAFF
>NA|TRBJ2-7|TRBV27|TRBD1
TGTGCCAGCAGTTTGCCCTCGGGACAGGGCGGTCGGGAGCAGTACTTC
CASSLPSGQGGREQYF
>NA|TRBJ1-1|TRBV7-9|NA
TGTGCCAGCAGCCCCCACAGGGAGGGAAGAGCTGAAGCTTTCTTT
CASSPHREGRAEAFF
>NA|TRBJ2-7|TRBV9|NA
TGTGCCAGCAGCCTCGAAGGGGGGGCGGACGAGCAGTACTTC
CASSLEGGADEQYF
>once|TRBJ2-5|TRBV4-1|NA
TGCGCCAGCAGCCAAGCACCGAGGGAGACCCAGTACTTC
CASSQAPRETQYF
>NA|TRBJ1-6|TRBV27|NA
TGTGCCAGCACTACAGGGTGGAGAAATTCACCCCTCCACTTT
CASTTGWRNSPLHF
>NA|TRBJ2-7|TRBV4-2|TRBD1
TGTGCCAGCAGCCGAGGCCGGGACAGCGATATAGACGAGCAGTACTTC
CASSRGRDSDIDEQYF
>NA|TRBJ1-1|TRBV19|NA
TGTGCCAGTAGTATCGGTAACACTGAAGCTTTCTTT
CASSIGNTEAFF
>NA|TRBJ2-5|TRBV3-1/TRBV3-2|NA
TGTGCCAGCAGCCAAGATTCGGGGGGCCCTTGGGAGACCCAGTACTTC
CASSQDSGGPWETQYF
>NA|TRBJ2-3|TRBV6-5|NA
TGTGCCAGCAGTTCCCTCGGTAGCCCAGATACGCAGTATTTT
CASSSLGSPDTQYF
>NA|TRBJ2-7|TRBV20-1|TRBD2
TGCAGTGCTAGTGGGTCTAGCGGGGGGGCCGTCCACGAGCAGTACTTC
CSASGSSGGAVHEQYF
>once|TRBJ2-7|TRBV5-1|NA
TGCGCCAGCAGCCCAGCGGGTTTTTGGGCCTACGAGCAGTACTTC
CASSPAGFWAYEQYF
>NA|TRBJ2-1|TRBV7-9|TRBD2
TGTGCCAGCAGCCCTCTCTCTAGCGGGGGGAGCAATGAGCAGTTCTTC
CASSPLSSGGSNEQFF
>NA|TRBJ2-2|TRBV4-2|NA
TGTGCCAGCAGCCAAGGGGGGAGGTGGCTAGCCAACACCGGGGAGCTGTTTTTT
CASSQGGRWLANTGELFF
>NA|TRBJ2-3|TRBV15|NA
TGTGCCACCAGCAGAGATTGGCAGGGGACAGATACGCAGTATTTT
CATSRDWQGTDTQYF